The 30 T cell receptor beta chains listed next were all sequenced from one sample in a study of blood T cells in healthy people across ages. With a J-beta primer mix and a sample-barcoded 5' primer, a second PCR ran about 7 to 11 cycles. MiXCR was run by TCRdb on the 5' RACE reads, yielding one entry per CDR3 protein. The sample gives about 1,400,000 distinct CDR3 sequences, 40% to 50% of which show up once; 7.9% is in the top ten. The material sequenced was blood. The receptors were sampled from a woman younger than 30 in good health.

Only a few counts were recorded for this clonotype. This chain connects TRBV12-3 or TRBV12-4 to TRBJ2-1; TRBD1 matches at 7 bases. The CDR3 has 14 amino acids. The V gene end was trimmed by 3 bases and the J gene end by 6 bases; junction bases not matched to a gene: 5. The CDR3 reads CASSFGQGVNEQFF. The CDR3 DNA sequence: TGTGCCAGCAGTTTCGGGCAGGGGGTCAATGAGCAGTTCTTC.

Comments on this clonotype: The limits of the CDR3 on the DNA are not certain, so only TCRdb's listed CDR3 is given. The chain uses TRBV6-5 and TRBJ1-3. From its first to its last residue, the CDR3 has 13 amino acids. CDR1 is MNHEY and CDR2 is SVGAGI in the germline V gene. This chain's CDR3 is CASSSSAGRHIYF.

This clonotype was picked up a small number of times. This sequence joins TRBV20-1 and TRBJ2-1; TRBD2 might be the D (7 bases). Germline assignment: CDR1 DFQATT and CDR2 SNEGSKA (reference sequence). The CDR3 loop spans 17 amino acids. Between the trimmed V and J ends, which lost 1 base and 7 bases, there was a span of 23 bases. This CDR3 is CSARVTGGPHSKNEQFF. DNA for the CDR3: TGCAGTGCTAGAGTAACGGGGGGCCCTCATTCCAAGAATGAGCAGTTCTTC.

The chain carries TRBV7-2 and TRBJ2-5, with TRBD1 matching over 9 bases. The end of the DNA fits TRBJ2-7 better, so the J call may be wrong. The CDR3 length is 15 residues. Germline assignment: CDR1 SGHTA and CDR2 FQGNSA. Written as DNA, the CDR3 is TGTGCCAGCAGCTCCGGGGACAGGGCTCTTGACGAGCAGTACTTC. Residues: CASSSGDRALDEQYF.

A word on this clonotype: This may come from a read error, since a much larger clone is one base off. The chain employs TRBV29-1 and TRBJ2-7, with TRBD1 identical over 8 bases. V dropped 3 bases and J dropped 7; count of bases not matched to a gene: 11. The CDR3 totals 14 residues. CDR1 and CDR2 from the germline V gene are SQVTM and ANQGSEA. The CDR3 region has the DNA TGCAGCGTTGAGCGCGGGACAGGACACAATGAGCAGTACTTC. Its translation is CSVERGTGHNEQYF.

DNA of the CDR3: TGTGCCAGCAGTCTTGGAGAGAACTCCTACGAGCAGTACTTC. Its translation is CASSLGENSYEQYF. The chain is built from TRBV12-3 or TRBV12-4 and TRBJ2-7; D is uncertain. The CDR3 is 14 amino acids. V lost 5 bases and J 0 bases, leaving 11 bases between the germline ends.

The chain combines TRBV7-9 with TRBJ1-2; D remains unclear. Germline CDR1 SEHNR, CDR2 FQNEAQ (reference sequence). Trimming cost V 3 bases and J 0 bases, with 8 bases left between them. The CDR3 runs 14 residues. Written as DNA, the CDR3 is TGTGCCAGCAGCTTCGCAATACCTAACTATGGCTACACCTTC. Amino acids: CASSFAIPNYGYTF.

The chain is built from TRBV9 and TRBJ1-2; TRBD1 is a possible D gene (5 bases). The CDR3 consists of 18 residues. Germline-derived CDR1 and CDR2 are SGDLS and YYNGEE. Trimming left V 2 bases short and J 4 bases short, with 24 bases between. Here the CDR3 reads CASSVTGEGEGSFYGYTF. As DNA, the CDR3 is TGTGCCAGCAGCGTTACCGGAGAAGGGGAGGGTTCTTTCTATGGCTACACCTTC.

This sequence joins TRBV2 and TRBJ2-5; 10 bases are a match to TRBD2. This CDR3 is built from 16 residues. V trimming: 6 bases; J trimming: 3 bases; junction bases outside the gene matches: 10. Germline V gene data show CDR1 as SNHLY and CDR2 as FYNNEI. CDR3 sequence reads: CASSYQGLAGEETQYF. The CDR3 coding sequence is TGTGCCAGCAGCTACCAGGGGCTAGCGGGAGAAGAGACCCAGTACTTC. Drawing the rest from reference TRBV2 and TRBJ2-5, the complete variable domain is EPEVTQTPSHQVTQMGQEVILRCVPISNHLYFYWYRQILGQKVEFLVSFYNNEISEKSEIFDDQFSVERPDGSNFTLKIRSTKLEDSAMYFCASSYQGLAGEETQYFGPGTRLLVL.

The V call is TRBV18, the J call TRBJ1-5, with D unresolved. Germline V CDR1 and CDR2: KGHSH, LQKENI. The CDR3 length is 14 residues. Trimming took off 0 bases at V and 5 bases at J, with 8 bases between the two ends. CDR3 coding DNA: TGTGCCAGCTCACCACCGGAGGGCCATCAGCCCCAGCATTTT. Protein product: CASSPPEGHQPQHF.

This clonotype was counted only a few times. The J gene is TRBJ2-2, the V gene TRBV10-3; 8 bases align to TRBD2. J gave up 0 bases and V 0 bases, and 0 bases lay outside the gene matches. The germline V gene encodes CDR1 ENHRY and CDR2 SYGVKD. CDR3 length equals 16 residues. CDR3 amino acids: CAISESSGANTGELFF. As DNA, the CDR3 is TGTGCCATCAGTGAGTCTAGCGGGGCGAACACCGGGGAGCTGTTTTTT.

This clonotype has just a few counts. J is TRBJ2-5 and V is TRBV5-1; 8 nucleotides agree with TRBD1. Trimming took 4 bases from V and 11 from J; bases not matched to a gene: 16. CDR3 length: 15 residues. Germline CDR1 reads SGHRS; CDR2 reads YFSETQ. CDR3 nucleotide sequence: TGCGCCAGCAGCCCACCGGGACAGGCCTCTTGGGAGCAGTACTTC. Its translation is CASSPPGQASWEQYF.

This clonotype was found a few times. The rearrangement uses TRBV28 and TRBJ1-2, with D perhaps matching TRBD1 (6 bases). The CDR3 is made up of 14 amino acids. Germline CDR1 MDHEN, CDR2 SYDVKM. The V end was cut by 6 bases, the J end by 1 base, with 12 bases between. The CDR3 nucleotides read TGTGCCAGCAGCCTTGGGACATTTAACTATGGCTACACCTTC. The encoded protein is CASSLGTFNYGYTF.

With respect to this clonotype: The junction and the germline gene differ at one end; a read error may be behind it. The CDR3 reads CSARDWTSGGLSSHNEQFF. The CDR3 coding sequence is TGCAGTGCTAGAGATTGGACTAGCGGGGGGCTGAGCTCCCACAATGAGCAGTTCTTC. The rearrangement joins TRBV20-1 to TRBJ2-1, with TRBD2 matching 14 bases. The CDR3 sequence is 19 residues long. Germline values: CDR1 DFQATT, CDR2 SNEGSKA (reference sequence).

CDR3 in DNA: TGCAGCGTCAGAGGACAGGGCGCCTACAATGAGCAGTTCTTC. Encoded protein: CSVRGQGAYNEQFF. The rearrangement links TRBV29-1 to TRBJ2-1; TRBD1 matches at 8 bases. The CDR3 covers 14 residues. V lost 6 bases, J lost 2 bases, and 6 bases stayed unmatched. CDR1 and CDR2 from the germline V gene are SQVTM and ANQGSEA.

The CDR3 DNA reads TGTGCCAGCTTTGTGCGGGGGGCCAAAAACATTCAGTACTTC. It specifies CASFVRGAKNIQYF. The chain uses TRBV12-3 or TRBV12-4 and TRBJ2-4; 7 bases map to TRBD2. V dropped 8 bases and J dropped 1; count of bases not matched to a gene: 5. The CDR3 sequence is 14 residues long.

The chain is built from TRBV6-5 and TRBJ2-3, with D maybe TRBD2 (5 bases). Germline V CDR1 and CDR2: MNHEY, SVGAGI. V lost 4 bases to trimming and J lost 0 bases, with 23 bases between them. The CDR3 spans 19 residues. The CDR3 DNA reads TGTGCCAGCAGTTTCCTGGACTTCGACGAAATAAAGAGCACAGATACGCAGTATTTT. As protein: CASSFLDFDEIKSTDTQYF.

In this sample, this clonotype turned up many times. The CDR3 spells CASSQAGTETQYF. The CDR3 DNA follows: TGTGCCAGCAGCCAGGCAGGTACAGAGACCCAGTACTTC. The chain combines TRBV3-1 with TRBJ2-5, with D unresolved. Trimming removed 3 bases from V and 4 bases from J, with 9 bases in between. Germline loops: CDR1 LGHDT, CDR2 YNNKEL (reference sequence). There are 13 residues in the CDR3.

Here the CDR3 DNA reads TGTGCCAGCAGCTTACCGGGTCAGACCATTGCTTCCCCAGATACGCAGTATTTT. Its protein is CASSLPGQTIASPDTQYF. V and J are TRBV21-1 and TRBJ2-3; TRBD1, the table's D call, was not compared with the DNA. TRBV21-1 is designated a pseudogene. The CDR3 length is 18 residues.

This clonotype was seen repeatedly, ten times or more. The V gene is TRBV5-1, the J gene TRBJ2-3; TRBD2 agrees at 12 bases. Germline V gene data show CDR1 as SGHRS and CDR2 as YFSETQ. CDR3 length equals 17 residues. After removal of 3 bases from V and 0 bases from J, the junction contained 5 bases not matched to a gene. This chain's CDR3 is CASSSTSGRGSTDTQYF. CDR3 DNA: TGCGCCAGCAGCTCGACTAGCGGGAGAGGTAGCACAGATACGCAGTATTTT.

The chain employs TRBV21-1 and TRBJ1-2; TRBD1, the table's D call, lacks a check against the DNA. TRBV21-1 is a recognized pseudogene. This CDR3 spans 17 amino acids. DNA for the CDR3: TGTGCCAGCAGCAAAGTACAGCGACAGGGCGACGACTATGGCTACACCTTC. This gives the protein CASSKVQRQGDDYGYTF.

V gene TRBV6-1 combines with J gene TRBJ1-2; D remains unclear. V dropped 6 bases and J dropped 3 bases, with 11 bases sitting between them. The CDR3 is 13 amino acids. Per the germline V gene, CDR1 is MNHNS and CDR2 is SASEGT. The CDR3 region is CASRTYRDYGYTF. For the CDR3, the DNA is TGTGCCAGCAGGACCTACAGAGACTATGGCTACACCTTC.

Details on this clonotype: The junction does not match germline at one end; this may be a read error. The chain links TRBV6-5 to TRBJ1-6; D not resolved. The germline V gene encodes CDR1 MNHEY and CDR2 SVGAGI. This CDR3 is 12 amino acids long. CDR3 bases: TGCGCCAGCAGTTACCGAGAATCACCCCTCCACTTT. Protein: CASSYRESPLHF.

This clonotype was detected only once. This chain links TRBV6-2 or TRBV6-3 with TRBJ1-1; D is perhaps TRBD1 (6 bases). V gave up 4 bases and J gave up 6 bases, with 18 bases separating them. Germline V lookup: CDR1 MNHEY, CDR2 SVGEGT. The CDR3 totals 15 residues. This CDR3 reads CASSFGGRGVAEAFF. The CDR3 DNA follows: TGTGCCAGCAGTTTTGGCGGCAGGGGAGTCGCTGAAGCTTTCTTT.

This clonotype was seen at least ten times. The chain employs TRBV25-1 and TRBJ2-7; the D gene is possibly TRBD2 (5 bases). This CDR3 contains 14 residues. In germline, CDR1 is MGHDK, CDR2 SYGVNS. V was shortened by 2 bases and J by 3 bases, with 11 bases between the two germline ends. In DNA form, the CDR3 reads TGTGCCAGCAGTGAAAACTCGGGGTTCTACGAGCAGTACTTC. Protein: CASSENSGFYEQYF.

This clonotype showed up just a few times. The chain combines TRBV2 with TRBJ1-1; 11 bases fit TRBD1. Trimming took 5 bases from V and 3 from J; bases not matched to a gene: 8. CDR1 is SNHLY, CDR2 FYNNEI, per germline. The CDR3 spans 16 residues. For the CDR3, the DNA is TGTGCCAGCAGTCCGGGACAGGGGGGAAGGGACACTGAAGCTTTCTTT. Protein: CASSPGQGGRDTEAFF.

The chain links TRBV6-2 or TRBV6-3 to TRBJ1-1; D possibly corresponds to TRBD1 (5 bases). Trimming cost V 11 bases and J 5 bases, with 21 bases left between them. The V gene's germline CDR1 is MNHEY and CDR2 SVGEGT. The CDR3 length is 14 residues. The CDR3 spells CAGMGRALGTEAFF. The CDR3 bases are TGTGCCGGCATGGGCAGGGCGTTGGGGACTGAAGCTTTCTTT.

The J gene is TRBJ2-3, the V gene TRBV12-3 or TRBV12-4, with 7 bases identical to TRBD1. The CDR3 extends over 20 amino acids. V lost 5 bases and J lost 3; bases outside the gene matches: 23. CDR3 sequence (DNA): TGTGCCAGCAGTCATCCCATAATCCTTACCGACAGGGAAGAGACAGATACGCAGTATTTT. This translates into CASSHPIILTDREETDTQYF.

This clonotype was picked up a small number of times. The J gene is TRBJ2-3, the V gene TRBV10-3; 14 nucleotides match TRBD2. CDR1 is ENHRY and CDR2 is SYGVKD in the germline V gene. V shed 6 bases and J 2 bases; nucleotides not matched to a gene: 1. The CDR3 has 15 residues. CDR3 DNA: TGTGCCATCAGGACTAGCGGGAGGGACACAGATACGCAGTATTTT. Its protein is CAIRTSGRDTDTQYF.

This chain uses TRBV12-5 with TRBJ1-5, with D possibly TRBD1 on 6 matching bases. The germline V gene has CDR1 LGHNT and CDR2 FRNRAP. V lost 1 base and J lost 6, with 10 bases in between. CDR3 length equals 14 residues. The CDR3 nucleotides are TGTGCTAGTGGTTTGGGGGGGGCCGGTCAGCCCCAGCATTTT. This sequence encodes CASGLGGAGQPQHF. The complete variable domain, with remaining parts taken from reference TRBV12-5 and TRBJ1-5, reads DARVTQTPRHKVTEMGQEVTMRCQPILGHNTVFWYRQTMMQGLELLAYFRNRAPLDDSGMPKDRFSAEMPDATLATLKIQPSEPRDSAVYFCASGLGGAGQPQHFGDGTRLSIL.